This paragraph reports one T cell receptor beta chain. Construction of the TCRbeta library involved unique molecular identifiers. MiXCR, applied by TCRdb to the PCR reads, yields one record per CDR3 protein. The sample carries 100,000 to 120,000 distinct CDR3 sequences, 9% to 12% recorded once. This sample was included in a study of T-cell reconstitution after alpha-beta-depleted transplantation in children. The germline V gene has CDR1 LGHNA and CDR2 YNFKEQ. CDR3 length: 14 residues. The V and J ends lost 6 bases and 6 bases respectively, with 12 bases between them. This sample comprised PBMCs from the stem cell graft donor, obtained from the stem cell graft. This receptor was obtained from a human donor who donated a stem cell graft to a child with acute lymphoblastic leukemia. The V and J genes are TRBV4-2 and TRBJ2-6; TRBD1 might be the D (6 bases). CDR3 DNA: TGTGCCAGCAGTATTCCGGGACAGGCCAACGTCCTGACTTTC. This encodes CASSIPGQANVLTF.